These 32 T cell receptor beta chains originate from one sample sequenced in a study of T cell repertoires in cytomegalovirus infection. TCRdb recomputed calls from the reads with MiXCR, one row per CDR3 protein. The sample lists 200,000 to 300,000 distinct CDR3 sequences, roughly 13% occurring once. The source material was PBMCs. The receptors were sampled from a human donor in good health (CMV status not recorded). Some clones in this sample may be carry-over from other donors' samples.

There are many counts of this clonotype. This rearrangement joins TRBV28 to TRBJ1-2, with TRBD1 matching 7 bases. There are 13 residues in the CDR3. Per germline, CDR1 MDHEN and CDR2 SYDVKM. With 6 bases clipped from V and 7 bases from J, the junction kept 8 bases outside the gene matches. The CDR3 region is CASRDRERGGYTF. The CDR3, as DNA: TGTGCCAGCAGAGACAGGGAGAGGGGTGGCTACACCTTC.

This sequence joins TRBV6-1 and TRBJ1-4; 8 bases line up with TRBD1. The CDR3 extends over 15 amino acids. Germline CDR1 MNHNS, CDR2 SASEGT. J was trimmed by 7 bases and V by 4 bases; bases with no gene match: 8. The CDR3: CASSGTGGWGEKLFF. CDR3 in DNA: TGTGCCAGCAGTGGTACAGGGGGATGGGGTGAAAAACTGTTTTTT.

Regarding this clonotype: One end of the junction does not line up with germline, which may come from a read error. The chain combines TRBV14 with TRBJ2-7, with TRBD1 identical over 8 bases. The CDR3 consists of 14 residues. The germline gives CDR1 SGHDN, CDR2 FVKESK. CDR3 in amino acids: CASSQVTGGYVQYF. The CDR3 DNA reads as TGTGCCAGCAGCCAAGTTACAGGGGGTTACGTGCAGTACTTC.

Here the CDR3 DNA reads TGTGCCAGCAGTTTTGGTCGGGCGGGAGGGACAGATACGCAGTATTTT. Its translation is CASSFGRAGGTDTQYF. V gene TRBV28 combines with J gene TRBJ2-3; 9 bases match TRBD2. With 3 bases clipped from V and 3 bases from J, the junction kept 7 bases outside the gene matches. This CDR3 is 16 amino acids long. Germline lookup yields CDR1 MDHEN and CDR2 SYDVKM.

The table lists this clonotype with many counts. The chain recombines TRBV7-8 with TRBJ2-7; 8 bases align to TRBD1. CDR3 length: 13 residues. The V and J ends lost 5 bases and 5 bases, in that order; junction bases with no gene match: 5. CDR1 is SGHVS and CDR2 is FQNEAQ in the germline V gene. The CDR3 nucleotides read TGTGCCAGCAGCGCCGGGACAGGCCACGAGCAGTACTTC. As protein: CASSAGTGHEQYF.

This clonotype was observed at least ten times. The CDR3 spells CASAHAGPPPQHF. Written as DNA, the CDR3 is TGTGCTAGTGCCCATGCCGGGCCGCCCCCCCAGCATTTT. The V call is TRBV12-5, the J call TRBJ1-5; no firm D call. The germline CDR1 and CDR2 sequences are LGHNT and FRNRAP. The CDR3 totals 13 residues. V lost 7 bases, J lost 10 bases, and 17 bases lay in between.

There are many counts of this clonotype. V is TRBV7-9 and J is TRBJ2-3; maybe TRBD1 (6 bases). V lost 5 bases and J lost 3, with 12 bases in between. This CDR3 is built from 14 residues. Germline CDR1 reads SEHNR; CDR2 reads FQNEAQ (reference sequence). CDR3 nucleotides: TGTGCCAGCAGCAAAGGGGGAAGGACAGATACGCAGTATTTT. Translation: CASSKGGRTDTQYF.

The gene calls are TRBV9 and TRBJ2-2; the D gene is possibly TRBD2 (5 bases). V was cut by 1 base and J by 4 bases, with 14 bases left in between. Germline CDR1 is SGDLS and CDR2 is YYNGEE. This CDR3 comprises 16 residues. The CDR3 region is CASSVMAGGITGELFF. CDR3 DNA sequence: TGTGCCAGCAGCGTAATGGCGGGCGGAATCACCGGGGAGCTGTTTTTT.

This clonotype was detected many times. The gene calls are TRBV7-3 and TRBJ1-1; TRBD1 aligns across 8 bases. Unmatched junction bases numbered 3, after V lost 5 bases and J lost 4 bases. This CDR3 contains 13 residues. Germline lookup yields CDR1 SGHTA and CDR2 FQGTGA. CDR3 coding DNA: TGTGCCAGCAGCCACAGGGGGGGCACTGAAGCTTTCTTT. Its protein product is CASSHRGGTEAFF. The full variable domain, with the rest looked up from reference TRBV7-3 and TRBJ1-1, is GAGVSQTPSNKVTEKGKYVELRCDPISGHTALYWYRQSLGQGPEFLIYFQGTGAADDSGLPNDRFFAVRPEGSVSTLKIQRTERGDSAVYLCASSHRGGTEAFFGQGTRLTVV.

The sample holds many counts of this clonotype. The chain couples TRBV7-9 to TRBJ1-1, with D possibly TRBD1 on 5 matching bases. Germline V gene lookup returns CDR1 SEHNR and CDR2 FQNEAQ (reference sequence). CDR3 size: 15 residues. V was trimmed by 5 bases and J by 3 bases, leaving 16 bases between them. CDR3 region: CASSPPTVGDTEAFF. CDR3 DNA sequence: TGTGCCAGCAGCCCACCGACAGTCGGGGACACTGAAGCTTTCTTT.

This clonotype came up a few times. This rearrangement joins TRBV12-3 or TRBV12-4 to TRBJ1-2; D remains ambiguous. V lost 8 bases and J 8 bases, leaving 21 bases between the germline ends. The CDR3 consists of 14 residues. The CDR3 sequence: CASGLTATKGGYTF. Written as DNA, the CDR3 is TGTGCCAGCGGACTAACAGCCACGAAGGGCGGCTACACCTTC.

The chain uses TRBV15 and TRBJ2-5; D remains unclear. The V and J ends lost 2 bases and 4 bases respectively, with 11 bases between them. Germline CDR1 reads LNHNV; CDR2 reads YYDKDF (reference sequence). The CDR3 totals 14 residues. CDR3 loop: CATSRKDPTETQYF. In DNA form, the CDR3 reads TGTGCCACCAGCAGAAAGGACCCTACAGAGACCCAGTACTTC.

The chain recombines TRBV5-4 with TRBJ1-6; 7 bases are shared with TRBD1. CDR1 is SGHNT, CDR2 YYREEE, per germline (reference sequence). The trim removed 2 bases at V and 9 bases at J, leaving 5 bases unmatched. The CDR3 consists of 14 residues. The CDR3 DNA is TGTGCCAGCAGCTTCCCGGCAGGGGGTTCACCCCTCCACTTT. As protein: CASSFPAGGSPLHF.

The sample holds many counts of this clonotype. The V gene is TRBV6-1, the J gene TRBJ2-7; 9 positions agree with TRBD2. The CDR3 runs 17 residues. Germline CDR1 and CDR2: MNHNS and SASEGT. The V and J ends lost 2 bases and 1 base, in that order; junction bases with no gene match: 9. The CDR3 reads CASSESRGGAQSYEQYF. Written as DNA, the CDR3 is TGTGCCAGCAGTGAATCGCGGGGGGGGGCACAGTCCTACGAGCAGTACTTC.

This clonotype was observed many times. This chain joins TRBV19 and TRBJ1-5, with unresolved D. Germline CDR1 LNHDA, CDR2 SQIVND (reference sequence). The ends were cut back, 3 bases at V and 11 bases at J, with 11 bases in the middle. CDR3 length: 12 residues. CDR3 sequence: CASSIVGSTQHF. The CDR3 DNA reads as TGTGCCAGTAGTATTGTCGGCTCGACCCAGCATTTT.

This clonotype was recorded at least ten times. The chain links TRBV7-3 to TRBJ2-1; D might be TRBD1 (6 bases). Germline CDR1 is SGHTA and CDR2 is FQGTGA. Trimming removed 5 bases from V and 5 bases from J, with 10 bases in between. The CDR3 spans 13 residues. The CDR3 sequence: CASSGTPNNEQFF. The DNA of the CDR3 is TGTGCCAGCAGCGGGACACCCAACAATGAGCAGTTCTTC.

This clonotype was found many times. The chain combines TRBV28 with TRBJ2-6; D may match TRBD1 or TRBD2 (5 bases each). Trimming stripped 5 bases from V and 2 bases from J, with 13 bases between. The CDR3 is made up of 16 amino acids. Looked up from germline, CDR1 is MDHEN and CDR2 is SYDVKM. The CDR3 protein is CASSSSGLTGANVLTF. The CDR3 DNA is TGTGCCAGCAGTAGCTCGGGGCTCACTGGGGCCAACGTCCTGACTTTC.

This clonotype has more than one count but fewer than ten. This chain links TRBV7-3 with TRBJ2-1; 9 positions match TRBD2. This CDR3 region has 17 residues. Germline CDR1 SGHTA, CDR2 FQGTGA. Trimming cost V 5 bases and J 15 bases; bases outside gene matches: 23. The CDR3 is CASSRNGGASGVSSLFF. The CDR3 DNA follows: TGTGCCAGCAGCCGCAACGGGGGGGCTAGCGGGGTTAGTAGCCTGTTCTTC.

This clonotype was found many times. V and J are TRBV28 and TRBJ2-1; 8 bases align to TRBD2. CDR3 length: 16 amino acids. Trimming at V came to 5 bases and at J to 7 bases, leaving 13 bases not matched to a gene. Germline V gene lookup returns CDR1 MDHEN and CDR2 SYDVKM. CDR3: CASSHGGGRLWNEQFF. The CDR3 DNA follows: TGTGCCAGCAGTCACGGGGGGGGGCGATTATGGAATGAGCAGTTCTTC.

With respect to this clonotype: Given a much more abundant clone one base away, this may be a read error. J is TRBJ1-2 and V is TRBV12-3 or TRBV12-4; 7 bases line up with TRBD1. V gave up 4 bases and J gave up 2 bases; unmatched junction bases: 1. The CDR3 contains 13 residues. The CDR3 protein is CASSSGQNYGYTF. CDR3 sequence (DNA): TGTGCCAGCAGTTCGGGACAGAACTATGGCTACACCTTC.

This chain connects TRBV2 to TRBJ1-1; TRBD1 matches at 8 bases. Germline-derived CDR1 and CDR2 are SNHLY and FYNNEI. After removal of 6 bases from V and 4 bases from J, the junction contained 4 bases not matched to a gene. The CDR3 covers 13 residues. Here the CDR3 reads CASRTDRGTEAFF. The CDR3 DNA is TGTGCCAGCAGGACTGACAGGGGCACTGAAGCTTTCTTT.

This clonotype was seen at least ten times. This chain connects TRBV28 to TRBJ2-6; 9 bases line up with TRBD1. J was trimmed by 0 bases and V by 5 bases; bases with no gene match: 11. CDR3 length equals 19 residues. Germline CDR1 is MDHEN and CDR2 is SYDVKM. As DNA, the CDR3 is TGTGCCAGCAGTAGACAGGGGGTCGACGTTAGCTCTGGGGCCAACGTCCTGACTTTC. Its translation: CASSRQGVDVSSGANVLTF.

V gene TRBV12-3 or TRBV12-4 combines with J gene TRBJ2-2; unclear D gene. The CDR3 is 14 residues long. V dropped 1 base and J dropped 7 bases, with 10 bases sitting between them. Here the CDR3 reads CASSLVEPGGELFF. The CDR3 region has the DNA TGTGCCAGCAGTTTAGTGGAGCCTGGCGGGGAGCTGTTTTTT.

This clonotype appeared many times. The V gene is TRBV29-1, the J gene TRBJ2-1; tentative D call: TRBD2 (6 bases). V gave up 0 bases and J gave up 8 bases, with 11 bases separating them. Germline lookup yields CDR1 SQVTM and CDR2 ANQGSEA. The CDR3 totals 13 residues. CDR3 sequence: CSVEDTPGDEQFF. For the CDR3, the DNA is TGCAGCGTTGAAGATACTCCGGGGGATGAGCAGTTCTTC.

This chain's CDR3 is CASSARLAGGRIQYF. Here the CDR3 DNA reads TGTGCCAGCAGCGCTCGACTAGCGGGAGGGCGTATTCAGTACTTC. V gene TRBV11-2 combines with J gene TRBJ2-4; 14 bases fit TRBD2. Germline trimming cut 5 bases from V and 10 bases from J; bases unmatched to any gene: 7. CDR1 SGHAT and CDR2 FQNNGV come from the germline V gene. The CDR3 has 15 residues.

DNA of the CDR3: TGTGCCAGCAGTGACCGGGGGACGAGTACAGATACGCAGTATTTT. Translation: CASSDRGTSTDTQYF. The rearrangement links TRBV2 to TRBJ2-3; D is possibly TRBD2 (6 bases). Looked up from germline, CDR1 is SNHLY and CDR2 is FYNNEI. The CDR3 loop spans 15 amino acids. V lost 3 bases to trimming and J lost 3 bases, with 13 bases between them.

In its sample, this clonotype was seen a few times. A read error may explain this, as a much larger clone is one base away. This chain joins TRBV7-3 and TRBJ2-2, with no clear D. Trimming removed 2 bases from V and 2 bases from J, with 3 bases in between. Per the germline V gene, CDR1 is SGHTA and CDR2 is FQGTGA. The CDR3 runs to 13 residues. The CDR3 DNA follows: TGTGCCAGCAGCTTATATAACACCGGGGAGCTGTTTTTT. It codes for CASSLYNTGELFF.

This clonotype was recorded only once. The rearrangement uses TRBV14 and TRBJ1-5, with 10 nucleotides matching TRBD1. The CDR3 totals 19 residues. Trimming removed 0 bases from V and 11 bases from J; junction bases left unmatched: 19. Germline loops: CDR1 SGHDN, CDR2 FVKESK. CDR3 loop: CASSQDRDRGLPQAVAQHF. CDR3 DNA sequence: TGTGCCAGCAGCCAAGACCGGGACAGGGGCTTGCCCCAGGCGGTGGCCCAGCATTTT. The full variable domain, its missing parts supplied by reference TRBV14 and TRBJ1-5, is EAGVTQFPSHSVIEKGQTVTLRCDPISGHDNLYWYRRVMGKEIKFLLHFVKESKQDESGMPNNRFLAERTGGTYSTLKVQPAELEDSGVYFCASSQDRDRGLPQAVAQHFGDGTRLSIL.

This clonotype has only a few counts. The chain couples TRBV12-3 or TRBV12-4 to TRBJ1-1; possibly TRBD1 for D (5 bases). V was shortened by 2 bases and J by 2 bases, with 12 bases between the two germline ends. The CDR3 has 15 amino acids. The CDR3 is CASSLYVGGNTEAFF. Written as DNA, the CDR3 is TGTGCCAGCAGTTTATATGTCGGGGGTAACACTGAAGCTTTCTTT.

This clonotype has more than one count but fewer than ten. The gene calls are TRBV4-2 and TRBJ2-7; no definite D call. This CDR3 contains 15 residues. The V end was cut by 2 bases, the J end by 2 bases, with 13 bases between. Germline-derived CDR1 and CDR2 are LGHNA and YNFKEQ. CDR3 amino acids: CASSQYFLGPYEQYF. DNA for the CDR3: TGTGCCAGCAGCCAATATTTCCTCGGCCCCTACGAGCAGTACTTC.

The chain has TRBV4-2 and TRBJ2-1, with 15 positions matching TRBD2. The germline CDR1 and CDR2 sequences are LGHNA and YNFKEQ. Trimming at V came to 4 bases and at J to 6 bases, leaving 10 bases not matched to a gene. This CDR3 region has 18 residues. CDR3 in DNA: TGTGCCAGCAGCCCGGGACTAGCGGGGGGACCCACCCTCAATGAGCAGTTCTTC. This sequence encodes CASSPGLAGGPTLNEQFF.

The rearrangement links TRBV7-3 to TRBJ2-3; unclear D gene. Trimming removed 2 bases at V and 2 bases at J, with 11 bases between. Per the germline V gene, CDR1 is SGHTA and CDR2 is FQGTGA. The CDR3 runs to 15 residues. Written as DNA, the CDR3 is TGTGCCAGCAGCTTATATCGACAACCCACAGATACGCAGTATTTT. It translates to CASSLYRQPTDTQYF.